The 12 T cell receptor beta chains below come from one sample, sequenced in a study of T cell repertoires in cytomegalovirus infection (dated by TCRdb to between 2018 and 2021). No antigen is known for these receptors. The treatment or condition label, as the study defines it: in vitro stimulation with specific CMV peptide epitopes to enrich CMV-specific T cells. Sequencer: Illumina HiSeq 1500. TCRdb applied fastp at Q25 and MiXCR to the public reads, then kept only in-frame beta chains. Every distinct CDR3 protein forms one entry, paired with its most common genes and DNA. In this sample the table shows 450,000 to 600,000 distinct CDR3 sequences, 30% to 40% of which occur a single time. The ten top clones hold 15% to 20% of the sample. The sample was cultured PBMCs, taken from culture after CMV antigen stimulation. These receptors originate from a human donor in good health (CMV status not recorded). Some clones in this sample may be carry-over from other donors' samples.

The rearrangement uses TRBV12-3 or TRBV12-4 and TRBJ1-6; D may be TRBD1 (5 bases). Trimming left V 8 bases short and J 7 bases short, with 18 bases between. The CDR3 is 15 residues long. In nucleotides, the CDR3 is TGTGCCAGCGGGAACTGGGGGACGCCCAATTCACCCCTCCACTTT. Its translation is CASGNWGTPNSPLHF.

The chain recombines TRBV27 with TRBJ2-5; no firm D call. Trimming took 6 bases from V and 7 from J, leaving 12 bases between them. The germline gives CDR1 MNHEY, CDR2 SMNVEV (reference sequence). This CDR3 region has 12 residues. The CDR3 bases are TGTGCCAGCAGGAATCTACCAGGGACCCAGTACTTC. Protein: CASRNLPGTQYF.

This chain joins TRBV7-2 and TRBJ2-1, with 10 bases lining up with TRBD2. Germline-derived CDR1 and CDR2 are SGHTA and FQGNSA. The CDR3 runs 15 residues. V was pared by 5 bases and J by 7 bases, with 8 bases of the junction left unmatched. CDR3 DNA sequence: TGTGCCAGCAGCCTATCTAGCGGGAGAGGGAATGAGCAGTTCTTC. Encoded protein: CASSLSSGRGNEQFF. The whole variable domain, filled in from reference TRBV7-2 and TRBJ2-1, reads GAGVSQSPSNKVTEKGKDVELRCDPISGHTALYWYRQSLGQGLEFLIYFQGNSAPDKSGLPSDRFSAERTGGSVSTLTIQRTQQEDSAVYLCASSLSSGRGNEQFFGPGTRLTVL.

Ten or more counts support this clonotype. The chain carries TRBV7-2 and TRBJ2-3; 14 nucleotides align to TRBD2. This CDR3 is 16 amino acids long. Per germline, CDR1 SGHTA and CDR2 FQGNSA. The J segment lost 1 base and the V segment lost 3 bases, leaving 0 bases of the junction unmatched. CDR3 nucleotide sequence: TGTGCCAGCAGCTTGGGACTAGCGGGAGGCACAGATACGCAGTATTTT. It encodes CASSLGLAGGTDTQYF.

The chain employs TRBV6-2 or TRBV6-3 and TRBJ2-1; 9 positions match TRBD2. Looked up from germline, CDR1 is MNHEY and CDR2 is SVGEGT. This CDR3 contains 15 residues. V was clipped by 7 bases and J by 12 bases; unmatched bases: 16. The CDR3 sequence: CASKWASGARKGQFF. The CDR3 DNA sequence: TGTGCCAGCAAATGGGCTAGCGGGGCCCGGAAGGGGCAGTTCTTC.

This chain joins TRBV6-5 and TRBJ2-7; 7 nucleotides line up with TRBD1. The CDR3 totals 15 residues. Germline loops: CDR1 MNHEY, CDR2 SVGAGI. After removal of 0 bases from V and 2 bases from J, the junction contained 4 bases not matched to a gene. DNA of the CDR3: TGTGCCAGCAGTTACTCGAGGGACAGAGCCTACGAGCAGTACTTC. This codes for CASSYSRDRAYEQYF.

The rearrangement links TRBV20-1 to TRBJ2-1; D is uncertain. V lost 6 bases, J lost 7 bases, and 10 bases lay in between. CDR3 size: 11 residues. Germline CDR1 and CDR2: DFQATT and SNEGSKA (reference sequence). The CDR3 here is CSASRSNEQFF. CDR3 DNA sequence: TGCAGTGCGAGTCGATCAAATGAGCAGTTCTTC.

The CDR3, as DNA: TGTGCCAGCAGCTCCGGGACTAGCGGGACCGATGAGCAGTTCTTC. Protein: CASSSGTSGTDEQFF. This sequence joins TRBV7-3 and TRBJ2-1; TRBD2 matches at 13 bases. Germline CDR1 reads SGHTA; CDR2 reads FQGTGA. The J segment lost 8 bases and the V segment lost 4 bases, leaving 5 bases of the junction unmatched. The CDR3 loop spans 15 amino acids.

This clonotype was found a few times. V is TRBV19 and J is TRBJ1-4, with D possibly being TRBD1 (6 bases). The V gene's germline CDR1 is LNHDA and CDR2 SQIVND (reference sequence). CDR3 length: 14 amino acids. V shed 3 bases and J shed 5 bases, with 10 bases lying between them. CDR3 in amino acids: CASSIGTYNEKLFF. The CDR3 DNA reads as TGTGCCAGTAGTATCGGGACATACAATGAAAAACTGTTTTTT.

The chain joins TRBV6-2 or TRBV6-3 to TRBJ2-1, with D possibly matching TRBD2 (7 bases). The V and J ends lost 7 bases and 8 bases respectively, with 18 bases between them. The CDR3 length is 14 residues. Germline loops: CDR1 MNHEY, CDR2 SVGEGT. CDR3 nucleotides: TGTGCCAGCACTTATAGGGGGGGATACGATGAGCAGTTCTTC. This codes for CASTYRGGYDEQFF.

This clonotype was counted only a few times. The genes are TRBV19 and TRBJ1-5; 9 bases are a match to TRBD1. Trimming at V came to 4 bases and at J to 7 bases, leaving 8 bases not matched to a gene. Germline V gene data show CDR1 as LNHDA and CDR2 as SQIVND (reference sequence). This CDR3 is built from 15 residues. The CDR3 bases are TGTGCCAGTAGTAGGCTGACAGGGGGAAAGCAGCCCCAGCATTTT. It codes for CASSRLTGGKQPQHF.

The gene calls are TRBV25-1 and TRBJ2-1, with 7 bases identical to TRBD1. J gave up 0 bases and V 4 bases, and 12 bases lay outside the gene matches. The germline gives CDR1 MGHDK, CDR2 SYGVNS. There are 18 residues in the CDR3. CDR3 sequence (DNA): TGTGCCAGCAGTGCAGGCCGTAGACAGGGCAGCTCCTACAATGAGCAGTTCTTC. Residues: CASSAGRRQGSSYNEQFF.